The clone carrying this TCR beta chain has only a few counts. The data belong to a study of T cell responses to AZD1222 COVID-19 vaccine. Study in general: Second doses at about 4 or about 12 weeks were pooled.

Assay used: immunoSEQ multiplex PCR; TCRdb lists only in-frame clones, some missing. The table shows 95,000 to 100,000 clones, with around nine tenths occurring only once. The CDR3 totals 15 residues. Germline V gene lookup returns CDR1 LGHDT and CDR2 YNNKEL (reference sequence). The J segment lost 6 bases and the V segment lost 4 bases, leaving 5 bases of the junction unmatched. The sequence derives from an adult in good health. This rearrangement joins TRBV3-1 (or the pseudogene TRBV3-2) to TRBJ2-1, with 11 positions matching TRBD2. Source: peripheral blood, taken on day 0 of AZD1222 vaccination. For the CDR3, the DNA is TGTGCCAGCAGCCCTATAGCGGGGGGGCTCAATGAGCAGTTCTTC. Residues: CASSPIAGGLNEQFF.